This is a list of T cell receptor beta chains from one sample in a study of Ad26.COV2.S vaccination and SARS-CoV-2 variants. Sequencing was performed with immunoSEQ multiplex PCR; in TCRdb, only in-frame clones are kept and a portion is missing. The table lists some 370,000 clones, 80% to 90% of them singletons, with around 7% in the top ten. Sequencing was performed on peripheral blood, taken in a trial of Ad26.COV2.S vaccine versus placebo. The receptors originated from a person between 18 and 65 years old who received the Ad26.COV2.S COVID-19 vaccine or a placebo. Each CDR3 is given without its conserved first and last residue. The order of the fields is V gene, CDR3 protein.

v_call: TRBV20-1; cdr3_aa: SASPGSYEQY
v_call: TRBV28; cdr3_aa: ASSRRGGGNQPQH
v_call: TRBV27; cdr3_aa: ASSLRPYISTDTQY
v_call: TRBV4-1; cdr3_aa: ASSQEWTSDYEQY
v_call: TRBV15; cdr3_aa: ATSSSGNTIY
v_call: TRBV6-5; cdr3_aa: ASSYSQGKEKLF
v_call: TRBV19; cdr3_aa: ASRREGRRGQPQH
v_call: TRBV5-4; cdr3_aa: ASSLVAGGPTDTQY
v_call: TRBV18; cdr3_aa: ASSPRAKTANTEAF
v_call: TRBV5-4; cdr3_aa: ASSLGQGAHEQY
v_call: TRBV30; cdr3_aa: AWSVPDRGTEAF
v_call: TRBV4-1; cdr3_aa: ASELTPGSGTDTQY
v_call: TRBV7-2; cdr3_aa: ASSLVGTGGSGNTIY
v_call: TRBV2; cdr3_aa: ASSELEDTQY
v_call: TRBV3-1/TRBV3-2; cdr3_aa: ASSPLNPAGGPRQY
v_call: TRBV12-3/TRBV12-4; cdr3_aa: ASSTQGDQPQH
v_call: TRBV7-2; cdr3_aa: ASSFSSGSYNEQF
v_call: TRBV19; cdr3_aa: ASRPGVNTEAF
v_call: TRBV18; cdr3_aa: ASSPATQGSYNEQF
v_call: TRBV7-9; cdr3_aa: ASSLVFAGQGIMEY
v_call: TRBV7-9; cdr3_aa: ASSLVGGQY
v_call: TRBV6-5; cdr3_aa: ASSYSPAGKAF
v_call: TRBV29-1; cdr3_aa: SVGTGFSNQPQH
v_call: TRBV3-1/TRBV3-2; cdr3_aa: ASSQGIQADSL
v_call: TRBV1; cdr3_aa: TSSQDRPIHSNQPQH
v_call: TRBV11-2; cdr3_aa: ASSTVGTATEAF
v_call: TRBV4-2; cdr3_aa: ASSSGHPNTEAF
v_call: TRBV30; cdr3_aa: AWRLAGADTQY
v_call: TRBV29-1; cdr3_aa: SVEGGDSYEQY
v_call: TRBV7-9; cdr3_aa: ASSLSGANTEAF
v_call: TRBV3-1/TRBV3-2; cdr3_aa: ASSQEGLLVSDTQY
v_call: TRBV18; cdr3_aa: ASSPQGENTEAF
v_call: TRBV6-5; cdr3_aa: ASRTGTAGYT
v_call: TRBV6-5; cdr3_aa: ASSLGTEPTEAF
v_call: TRBV6-6; cdr3_aa: ASLGDTDTQY
v_call: TRBV9; cdr3_aa: ASSTGQQRSYNSPLH
v_call: TRBV3-1/TRBV3-2; cdr3_aa: ASRQITSQETQY
v_call: TRBV3-1/TRBV3-2; cdr3_aa: ASSRRDSSYNEQF
v_call: TRBV3-1/TRBV3-2; cdr3_aa: ASSQWSSRSGYT
v_call: TRBV5-5; cdr3_aa: ASSLVGYSYNEQF
v_call: TRBV9; cdr3_aa: ASSVGTVTYEQY
v_call: TRBV5-1; cdr3_aa: ASSQITGDEQY
v_call: TRBV2; cdr3_aa: ASSEASPGTDTQY
v_call: TRBV18; cdr3_aa: ASSPIKTTNEKLF
v_call: TRBV5-5; cdr3_aa: ASSSSTRGY
v_call: TRBV5-1; cdr3_aa: ASSLRLTTYEQY
v_call: TRBV29-1; cdr3_aa: SVGSLVGNYGYT
v_call: TRBV11-2; cdr3_aa: ASSSASYEQY
v_call: TRBV11-2; cdr3_aa: ASSFAGANQPQH
v_call: TRBV7-9; cdr3_aa: ASSLGQGGEKLF
v_call: TRBV5-6; cdr3_aa: ASSSLAGGSYNEQF